What follows are 29 T cell receptor beta chains derived from one specimen sequenced in a study of T cell responses to AZD1222 COVID-19 vaccine. TCRdb's copy holds only in-frame clones and misses some; the assay was immunoSEQ multiplex PCR. The table shows around 89,000 clones, with approximately 90% occurring only once. The material sequenced was peripheral blood, taken on day 0 of AZD1222 vaccination. The receptors were gathered from an adult in good health.

V gene TRBV6-5 combines with J gene TRBJ1-1, with D uncertain. There are 13 residues in the CDR3. Germline loops: CDR1 MNHEY, CDR2 SVGAGI. Deletions cut 5 bases from V and 1 base from J, with 8 bases between. The CDR3 loop reads CASSNSGNTEAFF. The CDR3 DNA is TGTGCCAGCAGTAACAGTGGGAACACTGAAGCTTTCTTT.

The rearrangement links TRBV5-6 to TRBJ2-3, with 7 bases matching TRBD1. The CDR3 contains 15 residues. V dropped 4 bases and J dropped 0; count of bases not matched to a gene: 5. The germline V gene encodes CDR1 SGHDT and CDR2 YYEEEE. This CDR3 is CASSVGQSSTDTQYF. The CDR3, as DNA: TGTGCCAGCAGCGTGGGACAGTCAAGCACAGATACGCAGTATTTT.

The gene calls are TRBV27 and TRBJ1-1; 8 bases align to TRBD1. V was clipped by 2 bases and J by 3 bases; unmatched bases: 2. Germline lookup yields CDR1 MNHEY and CDR2 SMNVEV (reference sequence). The CDR3 spans 14 residues. The CDR3 loop is CASSLRQGYTEAFF. The CDR3 DNA sequence: TGTGCCAGCAGTTTACGACAGGGGTACACTGAAGCTTTCTTT.

J is TRBJ1-6 and V is TRBV28; no clear D gene. The germline V and J ends were trimmed by 5 bases and 9 bases, with 17 bases remaining between them. Per germline, CDR1 MDHEN and CDR2 SYDVKM. CDR3 length equals 15 residues. In DNA form, the CDR3 reads TGTGCCAGCAGTCTCCCTACAACCGGAGGTTCACCCCTCCACTTT. This codes for CASSLPTTGGSPLHF.

The chain uses TRBV28 and TRBJ1-2; possibly TRBD1 for D (5 bases). CDR1 and CDR2 from the germline V gene are MDHEN and SYDVKM. V gave up 1 base and J gave up 8 bases, with 17 bases separating them. This CDR3 region has 15 residues. The DNA of the CDR3 is TGTGCCAGCAGTTTATCGGGGGGGGAGGTGAGAGGCTACACCTTC. It translates to CASSLSGGEVRGYTF.

In this sample, this clone turned up once. CDR3 sequence: CAPWDRRTDTQYF. The DNA of the CDR3 is TGTGCCCCCTGGGACAGACGCACAGATACGCAGTATTTT. The chain links TRBV19 to TRBJ2-3; 7 positions agree with TRBD1. Germline V gene lookup returns CDR1 LNHDA and CDR2 SQIVND (reference sequence). This CDR3 spans 13 amino acids. V lost 11 bases, J lost 1 base, and 6 bases stayed unmatched. Full variable domain (rest looked up from reference TRBV19 and TRBJ2-3): DGGITQSPKYLFRKEGQNVTLSCEQNLNHDAMYWYRQDPGQGLRLIYYSQIVNDFQKGDIAEGYSVSREKKESFPLTVTSAQKNPTAFYLCAPWDRRTDTQYFGPGTRLTVL.

This clone was detected only once. The chain has TRBV7-2 and TRBJ1-5; D is ambiguous. Per the germline V gene, CDR1 is SGHTA and CDR2 is FQGNSA. The CDR3 length is 17 residues. The V end was cut by 1 base, the J end by 6 bases, with 19 bases between. This CDR3 is CASSLGGQVRGSQPQHF. The CDR3, as DNA: TGTGCCAGCAGCTTAGGGGGTCAGGTGCGGGGAAGTCAGCCCCAGCATTTT.

The chain employs TRBV28 and TRBJ2-1; D unclear. Germline lookup yields CDR1 MDHEN and CDR2 SYDVKM. V lost 4 bases and J 4 bases, leaving 11 bases between the germline ends. The CDR3 loop spans 14 amino acids. CDR3 sequence reads: CASSSVPKYNEQFF. The CDR3 DNA sequence: TGTGCCAGCAGTTCAGTCCCGAAGTACAATGAGCAGTTCTTC.

The V and J genes are TRBV5-5 and TRBJ1-2, with TRBD1 matching 9 bases. The V and J ends lost 0 bases and 4 bases, in that order; junction bases with no gene match: 4. The germline CDR1 and CDR2 sequences are SGHKS and YYEKEE (reference sequence). This CDR3 is 15 amino acids long. CDR3 sequence (DNA): TGTGCCAGCAGCTTGGCCGGGACAGGGATCTATGGCTACACCTTC. Encoded protein: CASSLAGTGIYGYTF.

The rearrangement links TRBV28 to TRBJ2-7, with no clear D. Germline-derived CDR1 and CDR2 are MDHEN and SYDVKM. V gave up 3 bases and J gave up 2 bases, with 11 bases separating them. CDR3 length: 14 amino acids. CDR3 sequence reads: CASSFLELPYEQYF. CDR3 nucleotides: TGTGCCAGCAGTTTTTTAGAGTTACCCTACGAGCAGTACTTC.

The chain couples TRBV3-1 (or the pseudogene TRBV3-2) to TRBJ1-2; 8 bases fit TRBD1. The CDR3 has 15 residues. With V trimmed by 0 bases and J by 8 bases, 8 bases remained unmatched. Germline CDR1 LGHDT, CDR2 YNNKEL (reference sequence). DNA of the CDR3: TGTGCCAGCAGCCAAGATCTTACTACAGGGGGAGGCTACACCTTC. It encodes CASSQDLTTGGGYTF.

This clone has just one count. The chain links TRBV25-1 to TRBJ1-3; tentatively, D is TRBD1 (5 bases). V lost 4 bases and J 0 bases, leaving 16 bases between the germline ends. Germline values: CDR1 MGHDK, CDR2 SYGVNS. This CDR3 has 17 residues. In nucleotides, the CDR3 is TGTGCCAGCAGTGGCCACCGGGACGTAAACTCTGGAAACACCATATATTTT. It translates to CASSGHRDVNSGNTIYF. The full variable domain, in which reference TRBV25-1 and TRBJ1-3 provide the parts outside the CDR3, is EADIYQTPRYLVIGTGKKITLECSQTMGHDKMYWYQQDPGMELHLIHYSYGVNSTEKGDLSSESTVSRIRTEHFPLTLESARPSHTSQYLCASSGHRDVNSGNTIYFGEGSWLTVV.

V and J are TRBV7-3 and TRBJ2-4; a weak D match, TRBD2 (5 bases). CDR1 is SGHTA, CDR2 FQGTGA, per germline. The CDR3 extends over 16 amino acids. Between the trimmed V and J ends, which lost 5 bases and 5 bases, there was a span of 19 bases. The CDR3 DNA follows: TGTGCCAGCAGCCGACAAGGAATGCAGCGGCAAAACATTCAGTACTTC. Its translation is CASSRQGMQRQNIQYF.

CDR3 residues: CASSAAVGDYGYTF. CDR3 coding DNA: TGTGCCAGCAGCGCCGCGGTGGGGGACTATGGCTACACCTTC. The chain couples TRBV9 to TRBJ1-2; tentatively, D is TRBD1 (5 bases). CDR1 and CDR2 (germline): SGDLS, YYNGEE. The CDR3 covers 14 residues. V was pared by 3 bases and J by 3 bases, with 12 bases between.

This chain connects TRBV4-3 to TRBJ2-5; TRBD2 agrees at 8 bases. CDR3 length: 15 residues. V was pared by 4 bases and J by 5 bases, with 9 bases of the junction left unmatched. Germline values: CDR1 LGHNA, CDR2 YSLEER. The CDR3 sequence is CASSPHAGGIETQYF. DNA of the CDR3: TGCGCCAGCAGCCCCCATGCGGGGGGCATTGAGACCCAGTACTTC.

The rearrangement links TRBV5-1 to TRBJ1-1; the match to TRBD1 covers 7 bases. This CDR3 contains 15 residues. Germline CDR1 reads SGHRS; CDR2 reads YFSETQ. V lost 1 base, J lost 5 bases, and 8 bases stayed unmatched. CDR3 DNA: TGCGCCAGCAGCTTGAACACAGGGGTAGGGACTGAAGCTTTCTTT. This encodes CASSLNTGVGTEAFF.

The V call is TRBV21-1, the J call TRBJ1-5; no DNA check was done on the table's D call, TRBD1. TRBV21-1 is reported as a pseudogene. The CDR3 consists of 16 residues. As DNA, the CDR3 is TGTGCCAGCAGCAGGCCTGGGACAGGGGGCTTTCAGCCCCAGCATTTT. It translates to CASSRPGTGGFQPQHF.

The chain combines TRBV7-9 with TRBJ1-4; D perhaps matches TRBD1 (6 bases). CDR1 and CDR2 (germline): SEHNR, FQNEAQ (reference sequence). The CDR3 sequence is 13 residues long. The V end lost 5 bases, the J end lost 7 bases, and 11 bases lay between the germline ends. The CDR3 DNA reads as TGTGCCAGCAGCAGGGGGGTTAGTGAAAAACTGTTTTTT. The encoded protein is CASSRGVSEKLFF.

The chain carries TRBV18 and TRBJ1-1; D is possibly TRBD1 (6 bases). V was pared by 1 base and J by 7 bases, with 10 bases between. The CDR3 has 13 amino acids. Looked up from germline, CDR1 is KGHSH and CDR2 is LQKENI. In DNA, the CDR3 is TGTGCCAGCTCACCACGGGGGGGCGGTGAAGCTTTCTTT. It codes for CASSPRGGGEAFF.

The CDR3 DNA reads TGTGCCAGCAGCCCCCGGGGCACTGAAGCTTTCTTT. Translation: CASSPRGTEAFF. V is TRBV7-9 and J is TRBJ1-1; D gene uncertain. Germline V gives CDR1 SEHNR, CDR2 FQNEAQ (reference sequence). The CDR3 covers 12 residues. V was shortened by 5 bases and J by 4 bases, with 8 bases between the two germline ends.

The chain combines TRBV7-9 with TRBJ2-2, with 7 bases aligning to TRBD1. V shed 3 bases and J 6 bases; nucleotides not matched to a gene: 4. Germline loops: CDR1 SEHNR, CDR2 FQNEAQ (reference sequence). This CDR3 has 14 amino acids. This chain's CDR3 is CASSFRGLAGELFF. For the CDR3, the DNA is TGTGCCAGCAGCTTTAGGGGGCTTGCCGGGGAGCTGTTTTTT.

The rearrangement uses TRBV27 and TRBJ1-2; no clear D gene. V lost 3 bases and J lost 0, with 8 bases in between. CDR1 MNHEY and CDR2 SMNVEV come from the germline V gene (reference sequence). The CDR3 contains 14 residues. The CDR3 bases are TGTGCCAGCAGTTTGTTAGGCGCTAACTATGGCTACACCTTC. Translated, it gives CASSLLGANYGYTF.

This rearrangement joins TRBV19 to TRBJ1-2; tentative D call: TRBD1 (6 bases). The CDR3 contains 14 residues. Germline V CDR1 and CDR2: LNHDA, SQIVND (reference sequence). V was clipped by 5 bases and J by 8 bases, with 18 bases between them. Here the CDR3 reads CASSPRTVTLGYTF. Written as DNA, the CDR3 is TGTGCCAGTAGTCCGCGGACAGTAACTTTAGGCTACACCTTC.

V usage is TRBV6-2 or TRBV6-3 and J usage is TRBJ1-5; no firm D call. Germline V gene data show CDR1 as MNHEY and CDR2 as SVGEGT. The CDR3 extends over 15 amino acids. Trimming removed 2 bases at V and 0 bases at J, with 8 bases between. CDR3 sequence: CASSYGEYSNQPQHF. The CDR3 DNA sequence: TGTGCCAGCAGTTACGGAGAGTATAGCAATCAGCCCCAGCATTTT.

This rearrangement joins TRBV30 to TRBJ1-2, with D possibly being TRBD1 (5 bases). CDR1 and CDR2 from the germline V gene are GTSNPN and SVGIG (reference sequence). V was clipped by 2 bases and J by 4 bases, with 14 bases between them. This CDR3 has 14 amino acids. This chain's CDR3 is CAWSRRGPTYGYTF. CDR3 nucleotide sequence: TGTGCCTGGAGTCGGAGGGGCCCGACCTATGGCTACACCTTC.

The rearrangement links TRBV5-8 to TRBJ1-6, with 8 bases aligning to TRBD1. CDR3 length: 14 amino acids. Trimming cost V 4 bases and J 9 bases; bases outside gene matches: 6. Per the germline V gene, CDR1 is SGHTS and CDR2 is YDEGEE. The CDR3 protein is CASSPRTGRSPLHF. The DNA of the CDR3 is TGTGCCAGCAGCCCGCGGACAGGGCGTTCACCCCTCCACTTT.

The V gene is TRBV6-5, the J gene TRBJ2-7, with D uncertain. The CDR3 extends over 13 amino acids. Trimming removed 7 bases at V and 4 bases at J, with 14 bases between. Germline loops: CDR1 MNHEY, CDR2 SVGAGI. Written as DNA, the CDR3 is TGTGCCAGCAACTCCGGGCCGGTTTACGAGCAGTACTTC. Amino acid sequence: CASNSGPVYEQYF.

This chain uses TRBV28 with TRBJ2-3; TRBD1 or TRBD2 may be the D gene (5 bases each). Trimming cost V 9 bases and J 1 base, with 17 bases left between them. This CDR3 comprises 15 residues. CDR1 and CDR2 (germline): MDHEN, SYDVKM. Here the CDR3 DNA reads TGTGCCAGTGGGGCCTGGGGAGCCCGCACAGATACGCAGTATTTT. It encodes CASGAWGARTDTQYF.

This clone came up once. Germline is not matched at one junction end, which may reflect a read error. The chain has TRBV6-1 and TRBJ1-5; D possibly corresponds to TRBD1 (5 bases). The CDR3 runs to 16 residues. CDR1 and CDR2 (germline): MNHNS, SASEGT. CDR3 in DNA: TGTGCCAGCACTGAACAGACCCTTGGGGGTTTTCAGCCCCAGCATTTT. Residues: CASTEQTLGGFQPQHF.